Listed below are T cell receptor beta chains from one sample, sequenced in a study of vaccination effects on CD4 cells after COVID-19. For these TCRs, the target antigens are not known. Method: immunoSEQ multiplex PCR; TCRdb's copy keeps in-frame clones and lacks some. This table has about 27,000 clones, around four fifths appearing once. The input for sequencing was CD4+ T cells from PBMCs cultured with HCoV-NL63 spike peptides, taken after COVID-19 vaccination. These receptors came from a human donor who received a COVID-19 vaccine. Some clones in this sample may be carry-over from other donors' samples. Each CDR3 is given with its conserved first and last residue. A D gene is named only where the DNA matches it firmly.

cdr3_length d_call j_call v_call cdr3_aa
15 TRBD1 TRBJ1-2 TRBV28 CASSPGTGANYGYTF
13 . TRBJ1-2 TRBV9 CASSTDRQYGYTF
15 TRBD2 TRBJ2-3 TRBV2 CASSSRSGGPDTQYF
17 TRBD1 TRBJ1-1 TRBV28 CASSLPGQVRARTEAFF
15 . TRBJ2-6 TRBV7-3 CASSPLASGANVLTF
14 TRBD1 TRBJ2-1 TRBV28 CASSTGTGNREQFF
15 . TRBJ1-5 TRBV7-2 CASSLSTAFNQPQHF
15 TRBD1 TRBJ1-1 TRBV24-1 CATSDPRTGGTEAFF
13 . TRBJ2-1 TRBV6-5 CASSRTVRDEQFF
15 TRBD2 TRBJ2-2 TRBV28 CASSFGGALTGELFF
14 . TRBJ1-5 TRBV5-1 CASSLGEGNQPQHF
16 . TRBJ1-2 TRBV7-2 CASSLGGTRKNYGYTF
13 . TRBJ2-4 TRBV7-3 CASSLGQGYIQYF
14 TRBD1 TRBJ2-4 TRBV4-1 CASSQDRDRGKRYF
14 . TRBJ2-2 TRBV23-1 CASSQSNDNGELFF
12 . TRBJ2-5 TRBV5-1 CASSLPGETQYF
16 TRBD1 TRBJ1-4 TRBV29-1 CSVPGTGGYGNEKLFF
14 . TRBJ1-5 TRBV30 CAWTRSGGSQPQHF
11 . TRBJ1-4 TRBV24-1 CATSENEKLFF
15 . TRBJ2-2 TRBV21-1 CASSDGTELTGELFF
13 . TRBJ1-5 TRBV2 CASTSTSNQPQHF
15 . TRBJ2-1 TRBV24-1 CATHPGAGSYNEQFF
13 . TRBJ1-2 TRBV6-5 CASRRDPNYGYTF
14 . TRBJ1-4 TRBV5-1 CASSLRGGEEKLFF
14 TRBD1 TRBJ1-5 TRBV6-5 CASSPDRGNQPQHF
15 . TRBJ2-5 TRBV7-9 CASTLRGQHQETQYF
19 TRBD1 TRBJ1-3 TRBV6-6 CASSSVGQGRVSSGNTIYF
15 . TRBJ2-5 TRBV19 CATSGTVVPGGTQYF
14 . TRBJ1-1 TRBV10-1 CASSEKAMNTEAFF
12 . TRBJ1-6 TRBV5-1 CASRAREEPLHF
15 . TRBJ1-5 TRBV5-6 CASSSYGGAGQPQHF
12 . TRBJ1-2 TRBV6-5 CASSGPSGGYTF
15 TRBD1 TRBJ1-2 TRBV19 CASSTFGTGLGGYTF
15 . TRBJ2-1 TRBV19 CASSIARMDNNEQFF
12 . TRBJ1-1 TRBV6-5 CASRRGSTEAFF
15 TRBD1 TRBJ2-1 TRBV4-1 CASSQEDRAYNEQFF
13 . TRBJ2-5 TRBV5-1 CASSLLREETQYF